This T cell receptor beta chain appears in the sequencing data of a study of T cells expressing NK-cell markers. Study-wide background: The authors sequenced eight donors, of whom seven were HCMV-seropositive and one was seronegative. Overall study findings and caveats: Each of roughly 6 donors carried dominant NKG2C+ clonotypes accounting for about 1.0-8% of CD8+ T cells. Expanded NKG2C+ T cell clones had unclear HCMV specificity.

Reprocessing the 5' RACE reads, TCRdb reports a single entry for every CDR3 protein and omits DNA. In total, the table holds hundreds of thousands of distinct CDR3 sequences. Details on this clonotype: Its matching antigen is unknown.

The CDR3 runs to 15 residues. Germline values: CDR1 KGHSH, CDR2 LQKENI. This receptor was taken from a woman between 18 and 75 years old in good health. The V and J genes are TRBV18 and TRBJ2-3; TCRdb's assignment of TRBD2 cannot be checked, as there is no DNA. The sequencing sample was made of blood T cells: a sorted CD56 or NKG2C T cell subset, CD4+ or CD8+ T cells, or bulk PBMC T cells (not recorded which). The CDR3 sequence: CASSPQGAPGDTQYF.